This record covers a single TCR beta chain. Antigen specificity is unknown. The PCR used 60 Vbeta and 13 Jbeta primers. The data were produced by immunoSEQ multiplex PCR, yet TCRdb's version contains in-frame clones alone and is incomplete. The data hold 95,000 to 150,000 clones, with roughly 81% observed a single time. The donors gave bone marrow, and they were healthy. Germline CDR1 SQVTM, CDR2 ANQGSEA. With V trimmed by 0 bases and J by 5 bases, 8 bases remained unmatched. The CDR3 extends over 16 amino acids. The data derive from a study of cytomegalovirus exposure and HLA in healthy donors. Study-level results: Presence/absence analysis assumed near-uniform sequencing depth across donors. Later analysis identified a missense DCLRE1C variant that was linked to TCR beta V- and J-gene trimming. Immune exposure information available was restricted to CMV serostatus.

What was sequenced was PBMCs. The clonotype comes from a woman aged 25 to 39 in good health and CMV-seronegative. The rearrangement uses TRBV29-1 and TRBJ2-7; 12 positions match TRBD1. The CDR3 DNA reads TGCAGCGTTGAAGATAGGAGGGGACAGGGGGCCCACGAGCAGTACTTC. It translates to CSVEDRRGQGAHEQYF.